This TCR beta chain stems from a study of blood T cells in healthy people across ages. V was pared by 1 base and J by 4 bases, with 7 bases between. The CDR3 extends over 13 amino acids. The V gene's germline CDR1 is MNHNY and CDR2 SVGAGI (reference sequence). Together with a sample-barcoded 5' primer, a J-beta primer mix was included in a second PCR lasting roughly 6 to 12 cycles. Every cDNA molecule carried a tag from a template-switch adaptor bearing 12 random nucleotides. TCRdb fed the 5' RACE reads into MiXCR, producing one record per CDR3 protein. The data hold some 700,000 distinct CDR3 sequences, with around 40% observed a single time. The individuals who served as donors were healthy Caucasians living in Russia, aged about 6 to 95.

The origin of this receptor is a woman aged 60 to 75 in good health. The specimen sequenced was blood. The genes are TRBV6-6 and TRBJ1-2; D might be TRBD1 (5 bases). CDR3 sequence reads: CASSYFDSYGYTF. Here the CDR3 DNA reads TGTGCCAGCAGTTACTTCGACAGCTATGGCTACACCTTC.